Listed below are T cell receptor beta chains from one sample, sequenced in a study of control samples from healthy donors and cancer patients. Assay: immunoSEQ multiplex PCR; the TCRdb copy retains only in-frame clones and omits some. This sample has tens of thousands of clones, with about 87% found just once. The material sequenced was PBMCs. These receptors were obtained from a woman aged 55 to 70 with lung cancer. Each CDR3 is given with its conserved first and last residue. A D gene is named only where the DNA matches it firmly. Clone size is shown for a subset of rows, as once, few, many or a class of expanded clone.

length: 15; D: .; size: .; J: TRBJ1-1; V: TRBV7-3; DNA: TGTGCCAGCAGCTTAACCGGGACTATGGGCACTGAAGCTTTCTTT; CDR3: CASSLTGTMGTEAFF
length: 17; D: .; size: .; J: TRBJ1-3; V: TRBV19; DNA: TGTGCCAGTAGTGAAGGGACAAGACTGATCTCTGGAAACACCATATATTTT; CDR3: CASSEGTRLISGNTIYF
length: 17; D: .; size: .; J: TRBJ2-1; V: TRBV4-1; DNA: TGCGCCAGCAGCCAAGAGTATGTCGCGGGCCCATACAATGAGCAGTTCTTC; CDR3: CASSQEYVAGPYNEQFF
length: 14; D: .; size: .; J: TRBJ1-5; V: TRBV5-8; DNA: TGTGCCAGCAGCCATGAGCGGGGGAATCAGCCCCAGCATTTT; CDR3: CASSHERGNQPQHF
length: 12; D: .; size: .; J: TRBJ1-2; V: TRBV9; DNA: TGTGCCAGCAGCGTAGGCGGGTATGGCTACACCTTC; CDR3: CASSVGGYGYTF
length: 16; D: .; size: .; J: TRBJ2-7; V: TRBV5-8; DNA: TGTGCCAGCAGCAGGGTCACAGGGTGGGGGTCTGGCGAGCAGTACTTC; CDR3: CASSRVTGWGSGEQYF
length: 16; D: TRBD2; size: .; J: TRBJ2-2; V: TRBV5-4; DNA: TGTGCCAGCAGCTCCGGGACTAGCGGCTTTACCGGGGAGCTGTTTTTT; CDR3: CASSSGTSGFTGELFF
length: 13; D: .; size: .; J: TRBJ1-1; V: TRBV6-2/TRBV6-3; DNA: TGTGCCAGCAGTTACGGGGATTCGGCTGAAGCTTTCTTT; CDR3: CASSYGDSAEAFF
length: 15; D: .; size: .; J: TRBJ2-1; V: TRBV19; DNA: TGTGCCAGTAGTATTCAGGGGAGCAGGAGCTTCAGGCAGTTCTTC; CDR3: CASSIQGSRSFRQFF
length: 14; D: .; size: .; J: TRBJ2-3; V: TRBV5-1; DNA: TGCGCCAGCAGCCGCACCTCTAGCACAGATACGCAGTATTTT; CDR3: CASSRTSSTDTQYF
length: 15; D: .; size: once; J: TRBJ2-1; V: TRBV5-1; DNA: TGCGCCAGCCAAGACAGTCCAGAATTCTACAATGAGCAGTTCTTC; CDR3: CASQDSPEFYNEQFF
length: 14; D: TRBD1; size: .; J: TRBJ2-5; V: TRBV6-5; DNA: TGTGCCAGCAGATGGGACAGGAAGCAAGAGACCCAGTACTTC; CDR3: CASRWDRKQETQYF
length: 15; D: TRBD2; size: .; J: TRBJ2-1; V: TRBV4-1; DNA: TGCGCCAGCAGCCAATGGACTAGCGTAAGAAATGAGCAGTTCTTC; CDR3: CASSQWTSVRNEQFF
length: 11; D: .; size: .; J: TRBJ1-1; V: TRBV10-3; DNA: TGTGCCATCAACGGGGGAACTGAAGCTTTCTTT; CDR3: CAINGGTEAFF
length: 13; D: .; size: .; J: TRBJ2-7; V: TRBV3-1/TRBV3-2; DNA: TGTGCCAGCAGCCAGAGAGCGGGCGGGGAGCAGTACTTC; CDR3: CASSQRAGGEQYF
length: 14; D: .; size: .; J: TRBJ2-2; V: TRBV9; DNA: TGTGCCAGCAGCCGAACAGGGACCACCGGGGAGCTGTTTTTT; CDR3: CASSRTGTTGELFF
length: 15; D: TRBD2; size: once; J: TRBJ2-7; V: TRBV20-1; DNA: TGCAGTGCTAGTAAGGGTAGCGGGGGGGCCGACGAGCAGTACTTC; CDR3: CSASKGSGGADEQYF
length: 13; D: .; size: .; J: TRBJ1-4; V: TRBV7-9; DNA: TGTGCCAGCAGCTTAGCGGGGGATGAAAAACTGTTTTTT; CDR3: CASSLAGDEKLFF
length: 14; D: TRBD2; size: .; J: TRBJ2-7; V: TRBV5-1; DNA: TGCGCCAGCAGCTCAGCGGGGGGGCCGGTCGAGCAGTACTTC; CDR3: CASSSAGGPVEQYF
length: 12; D: TRBD1; size: .; J: TRBJ2-7; V: TRBV5-1; DNA: TGCGCCAGCAGCTGGGGACAGAGCGAGCAGTACTTC; CDR3: CASSWGQSEQYF
length: 13; D: .; size: .; J: TRBJ2-7; V: TRBV5-1; DNA: TGCGCCAGCAGCTTGGGCGGTGAATACGAGCAGTACTTC; CDR3: CASSLGGEYEQYF
length: 16; D: .; size: once; J: TRBJ1-1; V: TRBV18; DNA: TGTGCCAGCTCACCACGGCGGCCGGATTCGAACACTGAAGCTTTCTTT; CDR3: CASSPRRPDSNTEAFF
length: 12; D: .; size: .; J: TRBJ1-1; V: TRBV10-1; DNA: TGCGCCAGCAGTACGGGCGATGTAGAAGCTTTCTTT; CDR3: CASSTGDVEAFF
length: 13; D: .; size: .; J: TRBJ2-1; V: TRBV2; DNA: TGTGCCAGCAGTGAAAGGTCCTACAATGAGCAGTTCTTC; CDR3: CASSERSYNEQFF